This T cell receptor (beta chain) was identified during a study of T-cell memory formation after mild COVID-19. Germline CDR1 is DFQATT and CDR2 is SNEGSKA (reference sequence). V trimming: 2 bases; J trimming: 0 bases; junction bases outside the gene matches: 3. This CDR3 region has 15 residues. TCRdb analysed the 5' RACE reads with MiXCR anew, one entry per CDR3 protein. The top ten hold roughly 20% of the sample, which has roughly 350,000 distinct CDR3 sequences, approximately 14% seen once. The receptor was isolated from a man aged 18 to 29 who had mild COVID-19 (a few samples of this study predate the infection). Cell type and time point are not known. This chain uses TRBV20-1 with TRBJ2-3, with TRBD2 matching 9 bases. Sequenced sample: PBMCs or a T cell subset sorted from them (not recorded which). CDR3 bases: TGCAGTGCTAGATCTAGCGGGACTAGCACAGATACGCAGTATTTT. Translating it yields CSARSSGTSTDTQYF.